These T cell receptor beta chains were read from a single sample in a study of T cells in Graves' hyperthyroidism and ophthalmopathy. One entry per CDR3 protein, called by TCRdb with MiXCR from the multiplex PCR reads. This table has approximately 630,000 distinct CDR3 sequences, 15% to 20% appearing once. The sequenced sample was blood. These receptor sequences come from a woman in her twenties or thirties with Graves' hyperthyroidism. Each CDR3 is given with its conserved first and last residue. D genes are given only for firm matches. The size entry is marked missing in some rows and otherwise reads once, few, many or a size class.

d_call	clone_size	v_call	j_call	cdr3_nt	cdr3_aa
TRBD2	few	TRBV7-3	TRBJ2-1	TGTGCCAGCAGTGTAGCGGGACTCGGCAATGAGCAGTTCTTC	CASSVAGLGNEQFF
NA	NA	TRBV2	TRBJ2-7	TGTGCCAGCAGGGACAGTACAGGGTTTTTTAACGAGCAGTACTTC	CASRDSTGFFNEQYF
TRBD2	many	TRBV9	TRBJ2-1	TGTGCCAGCAGCTCGGGGGGGGCCACTGAGCAGTTCTTC	CASSSGGATEQFF
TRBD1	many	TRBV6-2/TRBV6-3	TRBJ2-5	TGTGCCAGCAGTTACCGGGGAGGACAGGGGGCTTCAGAGACCCAGTACTTC	CASSYRGGQGASETQYF
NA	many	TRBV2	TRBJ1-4	TGTGCCAGCCGTGGTCGGGGGTTAAGGGAAAAACTGTTTTTT	CASRGRGLREKLFF
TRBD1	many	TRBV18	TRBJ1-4	TGTGCCAGCAGCCCGACAGGGGGGAATGAAAAACTGTTTTTT	CASSPTGGNEKLFF
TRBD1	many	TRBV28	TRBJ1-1	TGTGCCAGCAGTTCCATCCGACAGGGGATGGACGCTTTCTTT	CASSSIRQGMDAFF
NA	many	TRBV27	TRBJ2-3	TGTGCCAGCAAGTGGGGGGGCGGCACAGATACGCAGTATTTT	CASKWGGGTDTQYF
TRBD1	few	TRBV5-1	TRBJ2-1	TGCGCCAGCAGACTGACCGGGACAGGGGGGGACAATGAGCAGTTCTTC	CASRLTGTGGDNEQFF
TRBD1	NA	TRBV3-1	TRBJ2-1	TGTGCCAGCAGCCAGGGACAGGGCTTTGGGGAGCAGTTCTTC	CASSQGQGFGEQFF
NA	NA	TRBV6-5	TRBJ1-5	TGTGCCAGCAGTTCCCAAACCACCTCCAATCAGCCCCAGCATTTT	CASSSQTTSNQPQHF
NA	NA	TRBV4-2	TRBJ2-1	TGTGCCAGCAGCCAAGGAGCGGGTGCCTTGGGTGAGCAGTTCTTC	CASSQGAGALGEQFF
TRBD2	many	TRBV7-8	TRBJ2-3	TGTGCCAGCAGCAAAGTAGCGGGAGCGACAGATACGCAGTATTTT	CASSKVAGATDTQYF
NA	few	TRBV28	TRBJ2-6	TGTGCCAGCAGTTCCCTAGGTGTCTCTGGGGCCAACGTCCTGACTTTC	CASSSLGVSGANVLTF
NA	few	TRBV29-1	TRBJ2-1	TGCAGCGTAGGACAGCCTTACAATGAGCAGTTCTTC	CSVGQPYNEQFF
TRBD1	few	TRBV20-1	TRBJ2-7	TGCAGTGCTAGAGGATTGGACAGGGACGCCTACGAGCAGTACTTC	CSARGLDRDAYEQYF
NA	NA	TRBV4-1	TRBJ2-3	TGCGCCAGCAGCCATCAACTCGGACTCGAACTCACAGATACGCAGTATTTT	CASSHQLGLELTDTQYF
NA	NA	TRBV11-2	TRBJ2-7	TGCGCCAGCAGCCAAGATTGGGCGGGCGGGATCAGCTCCTACGAGCAGTACTTC	CASSQDWAGGISSYEQYF
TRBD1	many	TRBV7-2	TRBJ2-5	TGTGCCAGCAGCTCATCATGGACAGGGGCCCAAGAGACCCAGTACTTC	CASSSSWTGAQETQYF
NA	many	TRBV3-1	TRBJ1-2	TGTGCCAGCAGCCAAGATGGAGGCGGGACTAACTATGGCTACACCTTC	CASSQDGGGTNYGYTF
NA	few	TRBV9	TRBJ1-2	TGTGCCAGCAGCGGCCCCTTTTATGGCTACACCTTC	CASSGPFYGYTF
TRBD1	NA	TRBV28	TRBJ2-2	TGTGCCAGCAGCGCTTTGACAGGGGGAACCGGGGAGCTGTTTTTT	CASSALTGGTGELFF
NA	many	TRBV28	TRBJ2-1	TGTGCCAGCAGCTATCTGGAAGGCCCCAATGAGCAGTTCTTC	CASSYLEGPNEQFF
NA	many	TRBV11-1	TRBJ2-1	TGTGCCAGCAGCTTAGAGGGAGGTACCAACAATGAGCAGTTCTTC	CASSLEGGTNNEQFF
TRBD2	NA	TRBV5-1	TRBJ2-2	TGCGCCAGCAGCTTGGACGGTAGCGGGAGCACCGGGGAGCTGTTTTTT	CASSLDGSGSTGELFF
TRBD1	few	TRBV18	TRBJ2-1	TGTGCCAGCTCACCAGTCCCGGGACAGGGGTACAATGAGCAGTTCTTC	CASSPVPGQGYNEQFF
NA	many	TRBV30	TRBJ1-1	TGTGCCTGGAGTCCCCCAGGAAGAAGTGAAGCTTTCTTT	CAWSPPGRSEAFF
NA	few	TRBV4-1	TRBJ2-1	TGCGCCAGCAGCCGGTGGGCGCGGGATTACAATGAGCAGTTCTTC	CASSRWARDYNEQFF
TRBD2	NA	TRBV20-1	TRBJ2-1	TGCAGTGCTAGAGGTCCGGGACTAGCGATGAACAATGAGCAGTTCTTC	CSARGPGLAMNNEQFF
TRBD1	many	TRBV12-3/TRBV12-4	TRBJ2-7	TGTGCCAGCAGGCCCGACAGGGCCCACGAGCAGTACTTC	CASRPDRAHEQYF
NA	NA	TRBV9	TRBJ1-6	TGTGCCAGCAGCGCGGACAGTCCGTCCTATAATTCACCCCTCCACTTT	CASSADSPSYNSPLHF
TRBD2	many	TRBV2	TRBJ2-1	TGTGCCAGCAGTGGCCGCATGGGACTAGCGGGAATCTATATTGAGCAGTTCTTC	CASSGRMGLAGIYIEQFF
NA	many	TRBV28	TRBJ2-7	TGTGCCAGCAGTAATCGGTACGAGCAGTACTTC	CASSNRYEQYF
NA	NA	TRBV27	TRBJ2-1	TGTGCCAGCAGATATCAGGACTACCCCTACAATGAGCAGTTCTTC	CASRYQDYPYNEQFF
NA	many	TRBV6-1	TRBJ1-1	TGTGCCAGCATCCAGAACACTGAAGCTTTCTTT	CASIQNTEAFF
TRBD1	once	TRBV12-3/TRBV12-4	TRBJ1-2	TGTGCCAGCAGTAATAGGGGACAGGTGATAGGCTACACCTTC	CASSNRGQVIGYTF
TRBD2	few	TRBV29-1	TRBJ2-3	TGCAGCGCTGCGACTAGCGGGAGGAGGGGGATCACAGATACGCAGTATTTT	CSAATSGRRGITDTQYF